Included here is one T cell receptor (beta chain) sequence, with context. Its specificity is unknown. Germline V CDR1 and CDR2: SGHVS, FQNEAQ. CDR3 length: 15 residues. V shed 1 base, J shed 9 bases, and the junction held 3 bases outside the gene matches. This sample was included in a study of cytomegalovirus exposure and HLA in healthy donors. Study summary: Approximately 80 million unique TCRs, all from HLA-typed donors, were included in an early release of the data.

Regarding the study as a whole: Later analysis reportedly placed an Asian-associated ancestry cluster below the approximately 650-donor mean in N-insertions. There were about 160 TCR beta chains listed as cytomegalovirus-associated.

Amplification used 60 Vbeta primers and 13 Jbeta primers. Using immunoSEQ multiplex PCR, the repertoire was profiled, and TCRdb retains in-frame clones only, with some absent. Of around 150,000 clones in the sample, more than 60% are singletons; the top ten hold around 11%. The sample was PBMCs. This clonotype was obtained from a man aged 18 to 29 in good health and CMV-seropositive. The rearrangement links TRBV7-8 to TRBJ2-1; 13 positions agree with TRBD2. The CDR3 region is CASSLETSGRSEQFF. CDR3 sequence (DNA): TGTGCCAGCAGCTTAGAGACTAGCGGGAGGTCTGAGCAGTTCTTC.